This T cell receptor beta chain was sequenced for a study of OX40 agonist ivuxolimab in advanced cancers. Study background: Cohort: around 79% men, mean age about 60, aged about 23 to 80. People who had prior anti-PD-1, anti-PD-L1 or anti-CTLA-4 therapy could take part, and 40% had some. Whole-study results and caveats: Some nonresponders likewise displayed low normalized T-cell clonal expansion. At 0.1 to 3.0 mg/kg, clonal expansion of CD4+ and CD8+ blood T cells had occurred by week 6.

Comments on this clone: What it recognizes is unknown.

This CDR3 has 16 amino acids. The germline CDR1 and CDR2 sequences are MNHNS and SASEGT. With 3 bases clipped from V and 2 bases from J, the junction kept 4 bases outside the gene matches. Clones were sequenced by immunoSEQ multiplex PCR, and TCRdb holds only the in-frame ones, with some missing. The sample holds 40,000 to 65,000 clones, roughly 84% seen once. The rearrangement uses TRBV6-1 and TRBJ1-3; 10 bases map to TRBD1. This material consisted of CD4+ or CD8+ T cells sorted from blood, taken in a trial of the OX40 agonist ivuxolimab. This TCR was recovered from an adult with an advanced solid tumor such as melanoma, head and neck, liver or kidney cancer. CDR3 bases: TGTGCCAGCAGTGAGAGACAGGGGGCAGCTGGAAACACCATATATTTT. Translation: CASSERQGAAGNTIYF.